The T cell receptor beta chain under discussion was sequenced for a study of OX40 agonist ivuxolimab in advanced cancers. Whole-study context: It was permissible to have had prior anti-PD-1, anti-PD-L1 or anti-CTLA-4 therapy, and around 40% had some. General observations from the study: Clonal expansion was seen in CD4+ and CD8+ blood T cells by week 6 at 0.1 to 3.0 mg/kg.

Only in-frame clones appear in the TCRdb table, and some are missing; sequencing was by immunoSEQ multiplex PCR. The sample holds about 38,000 clones, around 92% seen once. Notes on this clone: The antigen remains unidentified.

The clonotype was recovered from an adult with an advanced solid tumor such as melanoma, head and neck, liver or kidney cancer. The input for sequencing was CD4+ or CD8+ T cells sorted from blood, taken in a trial of the OX40 agonist ivuxolimab.

CDR3 DNA: TGTGCCAGCAGTGATATCGATGAGCAGTTCTTC. Its protein product is CASSDIDEQFF. The gene calls are TRBV2 and TRBJ2-1, with D unclear. Germline CDR1 and CDR2: SNHLY and FYNNEI. Trimming took 3 bases from V and 8 from J, leaving 5 bases between them. CDR3 size: 11 residues.